The next 17 T cell receptor beta chains were all read from a single sample in a study of shared clonotypes between healthy human individuals. Produced via immunoSEQ multiplex PCR; TCRdb's table is partial and in-frame only. The repertoire holds hundreds of thousands of clones, with roughly 70% as singletons. Sequencing used memory CD4+ T cells sorted from blood. The sample's subset: CD45RA-negative fraction. These TCRs come from a woman aged 30 to 39 in good health.

The CDR3 spells CASSILGGPYEQYF. The CDR3 DNA sequence: TGTGCCAGTAGTATTTTAGGAGGGCCCTACGAGCAGTACTTC. This chain joins TRBV19 and TRBJ2-7; D may be TRBD2 (6 bases). V lost 3 bases and J lost 2, with 11 bases in between. The CDR3 is made up of 14 amino acids. Germline CDR1 is LNHDA and CDR2 is SQIVND (reference sequence).

This clone showed up many times. The rearrangement links TRBV2 to TRBJ2-7, with D perhaps given as TRBD1 or TRBD2 (6 bases each). The germline gives CDR1 SNHLY, CDR2 FYNNEI. The V and J ends lost 6 bases and 5 bases respectively, with 17 bases between them. The CDR3 contains 14 residues. CDR3 coding DNA: TGTGCCAGCAGGGGGGCGGCGGGGTACAACGAGCAGTACTTC. Protein product: CASRGAAGYNEQYF. The entire variable domain, with the rest obtained from reference TRBV2 and TRBJ2-7, is as follows: EPEVTQTPSHQVTQMGQEVILRCVPISNHLYFYWYRQILGQKVEFLVSFYNNEISEKSEIFDDQFSVERPDGSNFTLKIRSTKLEDSAMYFCASRGAAGYNEQYFGPGTRLTVT.

Here the CDR3 DNA reads TGTGCCAGCAGCTCGACTAGCGGGAATTATGATACGCAGTATTTT. Its translation: CASSSTSGNYDTQYF. J is TRBJ2-3 and V is TRBV11-2, with 11 bases aligning to TRBD2. This CDR3 comprises 15 residues. J gave up 6 bases and V 4 bases, and 6 bases lay outside the gene matches. CDR1 SGHAT and CDR2 FQNNGV come from the germline V gene.

V gene TRBV6-4 combines with J gene TRBJ1-2; D gene uncertain. CDR1 and CDR2 from the germline V gene are MRHNA and SNTAGT. V was cut by 3 bases and J by 2 bases, with 10 bases left in between. The CDR3 runs 14 residues. CDR3 region: CASSEGLQNYGYTF. The CDR3, as DNA: TGTGCCAGCAGTGAGGGATTGCAGAACTATGGCTACACCTTC.

This sequence joins TRBV15 and TRBJ1-1, with D perhaps TRBD1 (5 bases). The CDR3 extends over 12 amino acids. Germline loops: CDR1 LNHNV, CDR2 YYDKDF (reference sequence). Trimming stripped 1 base from V and 11 bases from J, with 11 bases between. This chain's CDR3 is CATSRVGDEAFF. The CDR3 DNA sequence: TGTGCCACCAGCAGAGTAGGGGATGAGGCTTTCTTT.

This clone was observed a few times. V gene TRBV28 combines with J gene TRBJ1-5; D is unresolved. This CDR3 comprises 13 residues. The germline CDR1 and CDR2 sequences are MDHEN and SYDVKM. V was shortened by 3 bases and J by 7 bases, with 10 bases between the two germline ends. The DNA of the CDR3 is TGTGCCAGCAGTTTCTTCGGTGAACAGCCCCAGCATTTT. Protein sequence: CASSFFGEQPQHF.

The CDR3 nucleotides are TGTGCCAGCAGTCCCCTTCGCGGGGAGCAGTACTTC. Translation gives CASSPLRGEQYF. The rearrangement joins TRBV27 to TRBJ2-7; possibly TRBD2 for D (5 bases). V was shortened by 5 bases and J by 7 bases, with 12 bases between the two germline ends. The CDR3 spans 12 residues. Germline V gene sequence: CDR1 MNHEY, CDR2 SMNVEV (reference sequence).

This clone was observed a single time. The identical CDR3 is also encoded by other nucleotide sequences in the sample. The V gene is TRBV5-1, the J gene TRBJ2-5; TRBD2 is a possible D gene (6 bases). Trimming took off 0 bases at V and 4 bases at J, with 7 bases between the two ends. The CDR3 loop spans 13 amino acids. Germline CDR1 and CDR2: SGHRS and YFSETQ. The CDR3 coding sequence is TGCGCCAGCAGCTTGGCCGGGGGAGAGACCCAGTACTTC. Its protein product is CASSLAGGETQYF.

DNA for the CDR3: TGCGCCAGCAGCCTCTCCCCCGGGAGCGGGAGGGGACACAATGAGCAGTTCTTC. Encoded protein: CASSLSPGSGRGHNEQFF. The chain employs TRBV4-1 and TRBJ2-1; the match to TRBD2 covers 10 bases. The junction had 14 bases not matched to a gene; V was cut back by 4 bases and J by 5 bases. The germline V gene encodes CDR1 MGHRA and CDR2 YSYEKL. The CDR3 sequence is 18 residues long.

The chain recombines TRBV27 with TRBJ2-1; 7 positions agree with TRBD1. CDR3 length: 15 amino acids. V was clipped by 5 bases and J by 2 bases; unmatched bases: 6. CDR1 is MNHEY, CDR2 SMNVEV, per germline (reference sequence). CDR3: CASSPGQVPYNEQFF. The CDR3 region has the DNA TGTGCCAGCAGTCCCGGACAGGTCCCCTACAATGAGCAGTTCTTC.

The V and J genes are TRBV28 and TRBJ2-3; 8 nucleotides agree with TRBD1. CDR3 length: 13 amino acids. The germline V gene encodes CDR1 MDHEN and CDR2 SYDVKM. The junction had 3 bases not matched to a gene; V was cut back by 9 bases and J by 1 base. Here the CDR3 DNA reads TGTGCCAGTGTACAGGGGGGCACAGATACGCAGTATTTT. It specifies CASVQGGTDTQYF.

This clone has ten or more counts. The chain couples TRBV7-3 to TRBJ2-1, with 8 bases matching TRBD2. Germline V CDR1 and CDR2: SGHTA, FQGTGA. The trim removed 2 bases at V and 8 bases at J, leaving 11 bases unmatched. The CDR3 is 16 residues long. DNA for the CDR3: TGTGCCAGCAGCTTATACACCAGCGGGAGTTTGGATGAGCAGTTCTTC. It translates to CASSLYTSGSLDEQFF.

In its sample, this clone was seen a few times. The chain uses TRBV4-2 and TRBJ1-5; D might be TRBD1 (6 bases). CDR1 is LGHNA, CDR2 YNFKEQ, per germline. The CDR3 totals 17 residues. V was pared by 0 bases and J by 5 bases, with 17 bases between. This CDR3 reads CASSQEVQGQIYQPQHF. The CDR3 DNA follows: TGTGCCAGCAGCCAAGAGGTCCAGGGGCAGATCTATCAGCCCCAGCATTTT.

This chain joins TRBV5-1 and TRBJ1-1, with a possible D match to TRBD1 (6 bases). This CDR3 region has 18 residues. V was trimmed by 0 bases and J by 3 bases, leaving 21 bases between them. CDR1 is SGHRS and CDR2 is YFSETQ in the germline V gene. CDR3 DNA sequence: TGCGCCAGCAGCTTGGCTCCCGGCAGGGGAATAGAGGACACTGAAGCTTTCTTT. Protein product: CASSLAPGRGIEDTEAFF.

This clone was found once. The chain links TRBV15 to TRBJ2-7; 8 bases are a match to TRBD2. The CDR3 extends over 16 amino acids. V lost 6 bases and J lost 1; bases outside the gene matches: 11. CDR1 is LNHNV and CDR2 is YYDKDF in the germline V gene (reference sequence). The CDR3 nucleotides are TGTGCCACCAGGCTAAGTCTAGCGGGTGGATCCTACGAGCAGTACTTC. This translates into CATRLSLAGGSYEQYF. Supplemented by reference TRBV15 and TRBJ2-7, the full variable domain reads DAMVIQNPRYQVTQFGKPVTLSCSQTLNHNVMYWYQQKSSQAPKLLFHYYDKDFNNEADTPDNFQSRRPNTSFCFLDIRSPGLGDTAMYLCATRLSLAGGSYEQYFGPGTRLTVT.

The V call is TRBV25-1, the J call TRBJ2-3; no reliable D call. The CDR3 loop spans 13 amino acids. V lost 4 bases and J 5 bases, leaving 10 bases between the germline ends. Germline V gene lookup returns CDR1 MGHDK and CDR2 SYGVNS. CDR3 sequence reads: CASSGGRKDTQYF. As DNA, the CDR3 is TGTGCCAGCAGTGGCGGACGGAAAGATACGCAGTATTTT.

The genes are TRBV18 and TRBJ2-1, with 12 bases fitting TRBD2. Losses at the gene ends were 3 bases for V and 4 bases for J; bases not matched to a gene: 4. The CDR3 runs to 16 residues. Germline-derived CDR1 and CDR2 are KGHSH and LQKENI. The CDR3: CASSPGGLAGYNEQFF. The DNA for the CDR3 is TGTGCCAGCTCACCGGGGGGACTAGCGGGTTACAATGAGCAGTTCTTC.